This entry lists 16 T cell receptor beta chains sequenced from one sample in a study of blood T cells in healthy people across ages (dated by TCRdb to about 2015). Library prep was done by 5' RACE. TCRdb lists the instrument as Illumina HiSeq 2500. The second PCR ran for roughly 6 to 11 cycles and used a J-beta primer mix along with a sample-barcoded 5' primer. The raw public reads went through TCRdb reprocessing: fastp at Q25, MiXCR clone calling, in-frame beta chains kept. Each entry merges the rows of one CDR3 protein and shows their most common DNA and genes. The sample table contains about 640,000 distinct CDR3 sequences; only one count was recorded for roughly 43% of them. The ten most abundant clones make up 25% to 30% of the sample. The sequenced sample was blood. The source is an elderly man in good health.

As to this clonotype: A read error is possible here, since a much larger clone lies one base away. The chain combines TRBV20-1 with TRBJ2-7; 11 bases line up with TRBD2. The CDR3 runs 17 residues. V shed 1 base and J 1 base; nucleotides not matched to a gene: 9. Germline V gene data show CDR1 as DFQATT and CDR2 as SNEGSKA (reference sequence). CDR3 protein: CSARVVISGRASYEQYF. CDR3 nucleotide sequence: TGCAGTGCTAGAGTCGTGATTAGCGGGAGGGCGTCCTACGAGCAGTACTTC.

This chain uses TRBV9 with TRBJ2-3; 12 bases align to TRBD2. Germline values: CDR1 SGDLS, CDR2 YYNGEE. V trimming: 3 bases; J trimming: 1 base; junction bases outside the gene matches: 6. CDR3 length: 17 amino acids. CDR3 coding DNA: TGTGCCAGCAGCGCCCGACTAGCGGGAGTCGGCACAGATACGCAGTATTTT. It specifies CASSARLAGVGTDTQYF.

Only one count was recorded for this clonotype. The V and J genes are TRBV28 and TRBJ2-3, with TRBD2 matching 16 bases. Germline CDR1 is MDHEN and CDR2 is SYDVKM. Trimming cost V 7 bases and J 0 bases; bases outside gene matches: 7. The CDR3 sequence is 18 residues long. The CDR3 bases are TGTGCCAGCATCCCGGGACTAGCGGGGGGGCCGAGCACAGATACGCAGTATTTT. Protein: CASIPGLAGGPSTDTQYF.

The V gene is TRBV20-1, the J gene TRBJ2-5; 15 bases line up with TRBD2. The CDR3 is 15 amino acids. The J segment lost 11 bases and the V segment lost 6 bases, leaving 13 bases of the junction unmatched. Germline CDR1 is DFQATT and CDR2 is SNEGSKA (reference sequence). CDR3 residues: CSATYGLAGGGEQYF. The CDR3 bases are TGCAGTGCCACCTATGGACTAGCGGGAGGGGGTGAGCAGTACTTC.

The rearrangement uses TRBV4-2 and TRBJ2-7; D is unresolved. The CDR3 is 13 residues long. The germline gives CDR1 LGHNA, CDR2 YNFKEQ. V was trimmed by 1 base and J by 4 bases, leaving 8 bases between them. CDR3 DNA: TGTGCCAGCAGCCAAGTCATGGGGTACGAGCAGTACTTC. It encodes CASSQVMGYEQYF.

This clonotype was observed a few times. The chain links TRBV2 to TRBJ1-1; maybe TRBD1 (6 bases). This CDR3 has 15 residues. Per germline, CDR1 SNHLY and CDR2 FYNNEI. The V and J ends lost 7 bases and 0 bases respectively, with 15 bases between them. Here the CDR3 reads CASNQGLSLNTEAFF. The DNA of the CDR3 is TGTGCCAGCAACCAGGGGCTGTCCTTGAACACTGAAGCTTTCTTT. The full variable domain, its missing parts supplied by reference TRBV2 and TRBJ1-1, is EPEVTQTPSHQVTQMGQEVILRCVPISNHLYFYWYRQILGQKVEFLVSFYNNEISEKSEIFDDQFSVERPDGSNFTLKIRSTKLEDSAMYFCASNQGLSLNTEAFFGQGTRLTVV.

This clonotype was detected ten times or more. The CDR3 DNA follows: TGTGCCAGCAGTTATAATCGGGGTACAGATACGCAGTATTTT. This translates into CASSYNRGTDTQYF. The gene calls are TRBV6-5 and TRBJ2-3; possibly TRBD2 for D (5 bases). Trimming left V 3 bases short and J 3 bases short, with 10 bases between. The CDR3 runs to 14 residues. Germline CDR1 MNHEY, CDR2 SVGAGI.

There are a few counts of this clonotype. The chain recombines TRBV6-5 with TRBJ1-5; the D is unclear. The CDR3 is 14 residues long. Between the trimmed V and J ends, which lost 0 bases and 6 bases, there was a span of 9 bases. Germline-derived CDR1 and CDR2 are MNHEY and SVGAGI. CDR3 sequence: CASSYSEGSQPQHF. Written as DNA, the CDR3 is TGTGCCAGCAGTTACTCAGAGGGATCTCAGCCCCAGCATTTT.

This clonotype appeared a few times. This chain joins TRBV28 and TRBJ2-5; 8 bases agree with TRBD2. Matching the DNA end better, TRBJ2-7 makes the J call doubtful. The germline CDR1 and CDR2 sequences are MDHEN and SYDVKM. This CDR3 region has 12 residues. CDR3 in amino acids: CASRSGMLEQYF. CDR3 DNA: TGTGCCAGCCGTAGCGGGATGCTCGAGCAGTACTTC.

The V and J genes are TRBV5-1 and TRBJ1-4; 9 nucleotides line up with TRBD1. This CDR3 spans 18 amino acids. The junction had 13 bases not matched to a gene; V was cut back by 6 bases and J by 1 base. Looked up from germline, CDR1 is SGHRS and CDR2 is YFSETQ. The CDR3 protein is CASTQGDRVLGTNEKLFF. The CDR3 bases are TGCGCCAGCACCCAAGGGGACAGGGTCTTAGGAACTAATGAAAAACTGTTTTTT.

The CDR3: CASRPGQGTYNEQFF. The CDR3 region has the DNA TGTGCCAGCAGGCCGGGACAAGGAACCTACAATGAGCAGTTCTTC. The rearrangement joins TRBV28 to TRBJ2-1, with TRBD1 as a possible D gene (6 bases). Trimming cost V 6 bases and J 2 bases, with 14 bases left between them. This CDR3 is 15 amino acids long. Germline loops: CDR1 MDHEN, CDR2 SYDVKM.

CDR3 sequence (DNA): TGTGCCAGCAGTTTAAGGGGAACCGCAAATGAGCAGTTCTTC. Protein: CASSLRGTANEQFF. The V gene is TRBV12-3 or TRBV12-4, the J gene TRBJ2-1; possible D gene TRBD1, 5 bases. The CDR3 extends over 14 amino acids. V was pared by 2 bases and J by 7 bases, with 12 bases between.

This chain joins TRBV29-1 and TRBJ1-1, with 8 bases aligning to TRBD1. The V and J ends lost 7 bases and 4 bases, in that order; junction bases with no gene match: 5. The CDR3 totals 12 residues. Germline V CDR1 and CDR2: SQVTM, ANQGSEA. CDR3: CSAMDRATEAFF. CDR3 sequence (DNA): TGCAGCGCGATGGACAGGGCCACTGAAGCTTTCTTT.

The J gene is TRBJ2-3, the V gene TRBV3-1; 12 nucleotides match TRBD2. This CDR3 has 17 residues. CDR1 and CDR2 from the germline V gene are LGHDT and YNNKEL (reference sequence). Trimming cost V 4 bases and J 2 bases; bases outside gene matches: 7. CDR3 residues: CASSRRLAGVLTDTQYF. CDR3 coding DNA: TGTGCCAGCAGCCGCAGACTAGCGGGGGTCCTCACAGATACGCAGTATTTT.

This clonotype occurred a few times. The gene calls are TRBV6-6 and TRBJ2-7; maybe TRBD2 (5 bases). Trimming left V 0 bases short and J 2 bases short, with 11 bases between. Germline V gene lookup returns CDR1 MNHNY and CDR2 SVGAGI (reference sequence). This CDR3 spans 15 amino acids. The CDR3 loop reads CASSYSAGVTYEQYF. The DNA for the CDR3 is TGTGCCAGCAGTTACTCGGCGGGCGTAACCTACGAGCAGTACTTC.

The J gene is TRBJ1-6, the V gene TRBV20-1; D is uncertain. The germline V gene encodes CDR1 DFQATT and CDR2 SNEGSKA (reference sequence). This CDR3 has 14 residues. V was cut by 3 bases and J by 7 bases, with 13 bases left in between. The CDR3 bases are TGCAGTGCTAGTGATGGGGTCCTAAATTCACCCCTCCACTTT. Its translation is CSASDGVLNSPLHF.